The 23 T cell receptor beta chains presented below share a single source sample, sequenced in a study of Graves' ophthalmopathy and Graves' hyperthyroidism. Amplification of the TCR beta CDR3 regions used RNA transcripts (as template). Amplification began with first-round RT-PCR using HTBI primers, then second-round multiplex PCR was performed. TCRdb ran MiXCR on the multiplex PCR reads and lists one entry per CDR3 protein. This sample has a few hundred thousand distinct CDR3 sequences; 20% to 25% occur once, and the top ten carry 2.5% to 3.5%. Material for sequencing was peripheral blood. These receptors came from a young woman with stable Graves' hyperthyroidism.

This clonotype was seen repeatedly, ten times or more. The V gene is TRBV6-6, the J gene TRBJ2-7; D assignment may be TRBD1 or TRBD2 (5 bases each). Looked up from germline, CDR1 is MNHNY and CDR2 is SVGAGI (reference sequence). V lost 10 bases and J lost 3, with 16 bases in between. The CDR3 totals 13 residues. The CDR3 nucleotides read TGTGCCATAGACGAGGGGAGCCACTACGAGCAGTACTTC. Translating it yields CAIDEGSHYEQYF.

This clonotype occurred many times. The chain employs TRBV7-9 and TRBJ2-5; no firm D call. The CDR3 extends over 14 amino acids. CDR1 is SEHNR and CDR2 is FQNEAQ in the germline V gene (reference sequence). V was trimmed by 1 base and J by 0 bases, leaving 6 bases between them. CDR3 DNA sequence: TGTGCCAGCAGCTTAGTGGGCCACCAAGAGACCCAGTACTTC. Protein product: CASSLVGHQETQYF.

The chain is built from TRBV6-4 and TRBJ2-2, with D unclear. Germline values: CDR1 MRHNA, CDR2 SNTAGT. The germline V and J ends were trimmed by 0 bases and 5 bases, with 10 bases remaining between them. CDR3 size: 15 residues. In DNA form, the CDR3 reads TGTGCCAGCAGTGACTCGAAAGGAGAAACCGGGGAGCTGTTTTTT. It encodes CASSDSKGETGELFF.

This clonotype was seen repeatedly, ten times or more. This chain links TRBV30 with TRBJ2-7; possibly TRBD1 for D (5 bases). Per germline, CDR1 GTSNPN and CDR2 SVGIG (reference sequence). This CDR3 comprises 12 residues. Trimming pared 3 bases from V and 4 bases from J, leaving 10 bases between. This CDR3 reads CAWRQGLYEQYF. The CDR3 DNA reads TGTGCCTGGAGGCAGGGATTGTACGAGCAGTACTTC.

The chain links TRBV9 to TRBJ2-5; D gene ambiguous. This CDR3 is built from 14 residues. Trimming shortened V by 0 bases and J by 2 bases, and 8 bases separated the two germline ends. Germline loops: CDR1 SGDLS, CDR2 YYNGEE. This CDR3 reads CASSVDSAQETQYF. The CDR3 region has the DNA TGTGCCAGCAGCGTAGACAGTGCTCAAGAGACCCAGTACTTC.

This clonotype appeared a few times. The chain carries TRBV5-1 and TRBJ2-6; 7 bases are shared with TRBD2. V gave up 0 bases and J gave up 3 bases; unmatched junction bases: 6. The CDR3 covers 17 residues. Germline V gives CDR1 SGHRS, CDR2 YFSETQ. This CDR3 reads CASSLAGLGFGANVLTF. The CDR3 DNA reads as TGCGCCAGCAGCTTGGCAGGACTAGGATTTGGGGCCAACGTCCTGACTTTC.

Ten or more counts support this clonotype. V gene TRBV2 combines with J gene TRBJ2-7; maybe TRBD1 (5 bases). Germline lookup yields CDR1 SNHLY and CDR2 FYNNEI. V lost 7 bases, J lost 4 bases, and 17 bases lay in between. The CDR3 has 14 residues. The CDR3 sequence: CASTAPRRAYEQYF. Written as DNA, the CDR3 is TGTGCCAGCACCGCCCCCCGCAGGGCGTACGAGCAGTACTTC.

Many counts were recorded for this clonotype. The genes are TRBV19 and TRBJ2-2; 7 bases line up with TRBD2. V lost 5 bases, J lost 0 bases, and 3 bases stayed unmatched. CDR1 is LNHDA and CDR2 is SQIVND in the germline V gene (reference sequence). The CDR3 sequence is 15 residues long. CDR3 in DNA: TGTGCCAGTAGTGTCACTAGCGCGAACACCGGGGAGCTGTTTTTT. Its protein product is CASSVTSANTGELFF.

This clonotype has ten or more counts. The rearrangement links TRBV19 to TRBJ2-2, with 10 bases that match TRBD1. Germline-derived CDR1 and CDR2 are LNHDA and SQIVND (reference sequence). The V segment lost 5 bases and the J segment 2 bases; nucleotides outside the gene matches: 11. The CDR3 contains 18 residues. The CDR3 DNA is TGTGCCAGTAGTCGACCGGGACAGGGGCTATTAAACACCGGGGAGCTGTTTTTT. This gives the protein CASSRPGQGLLNTGELFF.

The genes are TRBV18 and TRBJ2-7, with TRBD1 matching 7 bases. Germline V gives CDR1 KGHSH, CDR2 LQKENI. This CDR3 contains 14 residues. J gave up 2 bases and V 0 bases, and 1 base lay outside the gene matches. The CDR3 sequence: CASSPPGTAYEQYF. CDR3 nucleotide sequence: TGTGCCAGCTCACCACCAGGGACAGCCTACGAGCAGTACTTC.

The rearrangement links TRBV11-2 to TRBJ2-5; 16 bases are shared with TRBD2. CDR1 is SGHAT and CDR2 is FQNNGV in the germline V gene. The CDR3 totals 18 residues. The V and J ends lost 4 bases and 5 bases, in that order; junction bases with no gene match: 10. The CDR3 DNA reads TGTGCCAGCAGCTCAGGGACTAGCGGGGGGGCAGTAGGGGAGACCCAGTACTTC. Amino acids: CASSSGTSGGAVGETQYF.

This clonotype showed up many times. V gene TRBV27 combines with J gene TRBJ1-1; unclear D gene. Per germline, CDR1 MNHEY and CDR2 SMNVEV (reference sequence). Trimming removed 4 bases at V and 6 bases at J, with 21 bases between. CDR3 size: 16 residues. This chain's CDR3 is CASSSSDLGRLAEAFF. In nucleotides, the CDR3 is TGTGCCAGCAGTTCCTCGGATCTCGGCAGGCTTGCTGAAGCTTTCTTT.

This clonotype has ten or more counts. The CDR3 region is CASSLWGGGSYEQYF. CDR3 bases: TGTGCCAGCAGTTTATGGGGGGGCGGCTCCTACGAGCAGTACTTC. This chain links TRBV27 with TRBJ2-7; TRBD2 is a possible D gene (7 bases). Germline V gives CDR1 MNHEY, CDR2 SMNVEV (reference sequence). The V end lost 1 base, the J end lost 0 bases, and 10 bases lay between the germline ends. The CDR3 has 15 residues.

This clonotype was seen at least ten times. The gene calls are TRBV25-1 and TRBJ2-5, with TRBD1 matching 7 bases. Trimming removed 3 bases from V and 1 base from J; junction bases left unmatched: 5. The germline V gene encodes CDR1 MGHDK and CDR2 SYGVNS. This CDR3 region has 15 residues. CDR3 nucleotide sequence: TGTGCCAGCAGTGATTCAGGGGGATTCCAAGAGACCCAGTACTTC. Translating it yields CASSDSGGFQETQYF.

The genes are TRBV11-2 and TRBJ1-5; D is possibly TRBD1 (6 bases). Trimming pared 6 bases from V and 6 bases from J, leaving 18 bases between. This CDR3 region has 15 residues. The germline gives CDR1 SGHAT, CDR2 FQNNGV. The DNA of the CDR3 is TGTGCCAGCAGTGTAGAAGGGGGATGGGGTCAGCCCCAGCATTTT. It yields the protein CASSVEGGWGQPQHF. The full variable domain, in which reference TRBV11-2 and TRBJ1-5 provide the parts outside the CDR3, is EAGVAQSPRYKIIEKRQSVAFWCNPISGHATLYWYQQILGQGPKLLIQFQNNGVVDDSQLPKDRFSAERLKGVDSTLKIQPAKLEDSAVYLCASSVEGGWGQPQHFGDGTRLSIL.

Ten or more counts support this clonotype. The CDR3, as DNA: TGCAGTGCAGTGCGGAGGGGGAACTCCTACGAGCAGTACTTC. As protein: CSAVRRGNSYEQYF. The rearrangement links TRBV20-1 to TRBJ2-7; tentatively, D is TRBD1 or TRBD2 (6 bases each). Trimming cost V 6 bases and J 0 bases, with 15 bases left between them. The CDR3 has 14 residues. CDR1 and CDR2 (germline): DFQATT, SNEGSKA (reference sequence).

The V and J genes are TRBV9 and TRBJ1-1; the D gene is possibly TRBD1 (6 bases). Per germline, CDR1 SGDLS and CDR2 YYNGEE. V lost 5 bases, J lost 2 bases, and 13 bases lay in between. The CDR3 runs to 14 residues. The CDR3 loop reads CASSSDRRNTEAFF. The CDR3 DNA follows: TGTGCCAGCAGTAGTGACAGGAGAAACACTGAAGCTTTCTTT.

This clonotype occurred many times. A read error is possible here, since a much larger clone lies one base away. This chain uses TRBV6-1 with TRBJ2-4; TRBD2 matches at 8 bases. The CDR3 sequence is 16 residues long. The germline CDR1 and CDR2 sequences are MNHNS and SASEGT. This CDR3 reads CASSEDPPGLGDIKYF. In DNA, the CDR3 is TGTGCCAGCAGTGAGGACCCTCCGGGACTAGGGGACATTAAGTACTTC.

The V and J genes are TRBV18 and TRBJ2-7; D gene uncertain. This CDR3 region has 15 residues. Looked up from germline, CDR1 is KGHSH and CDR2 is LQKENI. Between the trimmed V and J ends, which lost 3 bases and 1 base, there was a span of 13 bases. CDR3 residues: CASSPVRAASYEQYF. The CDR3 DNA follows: TGTGCCAGCTCACCTGTCCGTGCGGCTTCCTACGAGCAGTACTTC.

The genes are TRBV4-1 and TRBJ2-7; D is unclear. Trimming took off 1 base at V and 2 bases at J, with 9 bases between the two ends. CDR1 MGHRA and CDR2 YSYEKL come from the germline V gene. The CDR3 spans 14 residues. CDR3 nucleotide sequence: TGCGCCAGCAGCCAAGGTCCCTTACCCTACGAGCAGTACTTC. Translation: CASSQGPLPYEQYF.

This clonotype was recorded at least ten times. The CDR3 protein is CASSLHRGRLYEQYF. The CDR3 DNA follows: TGTGCCAGCAGCTTACACAGGGGTAGACTCTACGAGCAGTACTTC. The chain combines TRBV7-6 with TRBJ2-7; 7 bases match TRBD1. The CDR3 totals 15 residues. With V trimmed by 2 bases and J by 3 bases, 7 bases remained unmatched. Germline V gene data show CDR1 as SGHVS and CDR2 as FNYEAQ.

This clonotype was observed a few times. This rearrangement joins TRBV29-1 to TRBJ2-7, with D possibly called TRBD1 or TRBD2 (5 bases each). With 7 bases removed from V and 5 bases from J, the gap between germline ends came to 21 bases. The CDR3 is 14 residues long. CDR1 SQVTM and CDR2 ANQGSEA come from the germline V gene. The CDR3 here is CSDPILGDPNEQYF. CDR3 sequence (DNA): TGCAGCGACCCCATACTAGGGGATCCCAACGAGCAGTACTTC.

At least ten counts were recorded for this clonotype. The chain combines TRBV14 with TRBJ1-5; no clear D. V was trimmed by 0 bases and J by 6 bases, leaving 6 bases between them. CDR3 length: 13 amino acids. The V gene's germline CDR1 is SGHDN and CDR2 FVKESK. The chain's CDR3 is CASSQDLGQPQHF. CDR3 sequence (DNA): TGTGCCAGCAGCCAAGATCTTGGTCAGCCCCAGCATTTT.